The source of this T cell receptor (beta chain) is a study of blood T cell repertoires in COVID-19 (dated by TCRdb to 2018 to 2020). About the full investigation: Samples covering the acute and convalescent phases of COVID-19 were provided by collaborators in the United States, Italy and Spain. The material from the prospective study consisted of cDNA or gDNA derived from T cells, B-cell-depleted T cells, or PBMCs. The dataset comprised deeply sampled blood TCRbeta repertoires from subjects exposed to, actively infected with, or recovered from COVID-19. A freely available public database, intended as a resource for researchers studying the immune response to SARS-CoV-2, is where the repertoires were released. The samples were drawn from the first 160 participants of the ongoing ImmuneRACE study and from 950 to 1,500 subjects provided by 6 global collaborators. The sample metadata nearly always contained a de-identified subject ID, COVID-19 status, age in years and sex. Where available, HLA class I and class II types were taken from metadata supplied by the sample provider and were not determined by assay-based typing. General findings and caveats noted by the study authors: How much clinical and demographic metadata was included differed by source and by participant, and the metadata was provided uncurated.

The immunoSEQ Assay, a bias-controlled multiplex PCR, was used to amplify TCRbeta CDR3 regions from genomic DNA. The authors' analysis ran thus. The number of nucleated cells in each sample was estimated by amplification of reference gene primers within the assay. Sequence reads were collapsed and filtered to measure the absolute abundance of every unique TCRbeta CDR3 rearrangement. Productive Simpson clonality was computed per sample as the square root of Simpson's diversity index over productive rearrangements. TCRdb retrieved this table from immuneACCESS and kept in-frame rearrangements only. Not all clones are present; in checked studies, unresolved V genes account for under half, and no reason is known for the remainder. The V and J calls and clone size come from that table; D and trimming were worked out from the DNA. The sample table lists 150,000 to 200,000 clones, roughly nine tenths of them with a count of one. 1.5% to 2% of the sample is in the top ten clones.

A second Seattle source provided samples from volunteer blood donors who had recovered from COVID-19. Collaborating institutions collected whole blood in K2EDTA tubes following their own protocols. For TCRbeta analysis, collaborators shipped samples in one of three forms: frozen whole blood, isolated PBMCs, or DNA extracted from either of those sample types. Measured from the cysteine to the phenylalanine, the CDR3 is 15 residues long. CDR3 DNA is the only sequence kept; it has 45 bases, read in frame from the first base. The V and J ends are trimmed by 0 bases and 0 bases, leaving 8 bases between them. Per the germline V gene, ENHRY is the CDR1 and SYGVKD is the CDR2. This clone was recorded a few times. Which antigen it targets is not known. No per-base quality is available; no much larger clone lies one base away.

The chain couples TRBV10-3 to TRBJ1-1; the D gene is not confidently resolved. Sequenced input: peripheral blood. This TCR was sampled from a man between 18 and 35 years old who had recovered from COVID-19. The sequence in DNA is TGTGCCATCAGTGAGTCGGAGGTTCTGAACACTGAAGCTTTCTTT. This sequence encodes CAISESEVLNTEAFF.